Below, 20 T cell receptor beta chains from the same sample are listed, as sequenced in a study of post-analysis software for immune sequencing data. Study results and caveats: Patients carried five TRBV segments more frequently than controls did, and TRBV5-6, TRBV5-1 and TRBV20-1 were among them.

Presence of unique molecular identifiers characterized the TCR beta cDNA libraries. TCRdb redid the calling of the PCR reads with MiXCR, one entry per CDR3 protein. The data show approximately 660,000 distinct CDR3 sequences, 59% seen once. What these receptors recognize is not known. What was sequenced was blood. Source of these receptors: a girl aged 2 to 9 with multiple sclerosis.

The CDR3 loop reads CASSLARGAGETQYF. For the CDR3, the DNA is TGTGCCAGCAGTTTAGCGCGGGGAGCTGGAGAGACCCAGTACTTC. The chain joins TRBV12-3 or TRBV12-4 to TRBJ2-5, with TRBD2 as a possible D gene (6 bases). Deletions cut 0 bases from V and 4 bases from J, with 12 bases between. This CDR3 has 15 amino acids.

This clonotype came up a few times. V gene TRBV9 combines with J gene TRBJ2-6; D possibly corresponds to TRBD1 (6 bases). CDR1 and CDR2 from the germline V gene are SGDLS and YYNGEE. V was shortened by 2 bases and J by 0 bases, with 12 bases between the two germline ends. CDR3 length: 17 residues. The CDR3 here is CASSVAGAFSGANVLTF. DNA of the CDR3: TGTGCCAGCAGCGTGGCAGGGGCCTTCTCTGGGGCCAACGTCCTGACTTTC.

This chain's CDR3 is CASSLRRRGGPETQYF. The CDR3 DNA reads TGTGCCAGCAGCTTACGTAGAAGAGGGGGCCCGGAGACCCAGTACTTC. The chain joins TRBV7-3 to TRBJ2-7; 7 positions agree with TRBD1. The J call may not be correct, given that the DNA end is closer to TRBJ2-5. There are 16 residues in the CDR3. The V gene's germline CDR1 is SGHTA and CDR2 FQGTGA.

V is TRBV9 and J is TRBJ2-3, with TRBD2 as a possible D gene (6 bases). Germline assignment: CDR1 SGDLS and CDR2 YYNGEE. The CDR3 length is 16 residues. Trimming pared 0 bases from V and 3 bases from J, leaving 14 bases between. The CDR3 region is CASSVGAAGRTDTQYF. CDR3 bases: TGTGCCAGCAGCGTAGGAGCGGCGGGGCGGACAGATACGCAGTATTTT.

As concerns this clonotype: At one boundary the junction diverges from the germline segment, which might be a read error. The chain employs TRBV4-3 and TRBJ2-7, with D uncertain. Germline CDR1 and CDR2: LGHNA and YSLEER. The length of the CDR3 is 16 residues. The CDR3 reads CASIQEGRAGSYEQYF. Here the CDR3 DNA reads TGCGCCAGCATCCAAGAAGGGCGTGCAGGCTCCTACGAGCAGTACTTC.

This chain links TRBV11-2 with TRBJ2-7; D unclear. Germline lookup yields CDR1 SGHAT and CDR2 FQNNGV. Trimming left V 0 bases short and J 1 base short, with 7 bases between. The CDR3 spans 14 residues. The CDR3 loop reads CASSLDWLSYEQYF. The CDR3 region has the DNA TGTGCCAGCAGCTTAGATTGGTTATCCTACGAGCAGTACTTC.

V and J are TRBV24-1 and TRBJ2-7; D is undetermined. The CDR3 sequence is 14 residues long. V lost 3 bases and J lost 2, with 10 bases in between. CDR1 KGHDR and CDR2 SFDVKD come from the germline V gene. CDR3 in amino acids: CATSDPSPPYEQYF. As DNA, the CDR3 is TGTGCCACCAGTGATCCGTCCCCACCCTACGAGCAGTACTTC.

Written as DNA, the CDR3 is TGTGCCAGCAGAGAACAGGGTCCCTCTGGAAACACCATATATTTT. It encodes CASREQGPSGNTIYF. The chain links TRBV7-2 to TRBJ1-3, with D possibly matching TRBD1 (6 bases). Germline CDR1 reads SGHTA; CDR2 reads FQGNSA. Trimming cost V 6 bases and J 0 bases, with 12 bases left between them. The CDR3 runs to 15 residues.

This clonotype turned up a few times. V usage is TRBV20-1 and J usage is TRBJ2-7; TRBD2 matches at 8 bases. This CDR3 spans 14 amino acids. Trimming removed 3 bases from V and 0 bases from J; junction bases left unmatched: 4. The V gene's germline CDR1 is DFQATT and CDR2 SNEGSKA (reference sequence). CDR3 protein: CSASLAGDSYEQYF. The DNA for the CDR3 is TGCAGTGCTAGCCTAGCGGGTGACTCCTACGAGCAGTACTTC.

The rearrangement joins TRBV6-1 to TRBJ2-7, with 8 bases lining up with TRBD1. CDR3 length: 19 amino acids. The V gene's germline CDR1 is MNHNS and CDR2 SASEGT. V gave up 4 bases and J gave up 2 bases; unmatched junction bases: 19. CDR3 sequence reads: CASSVTVGTGTLSAYEQYF. The CDR3 DNA is TGTGCCAGCAGTGTAACGGTCGGGACAGGAACCTTATCAGCCTACGAGCAGTACTTC.

About this clonotype: The junction and the germline gene differ at one end; a read error may be behind it. V and J are TRBV29-1 and TRBJ2-5, with 9 bases lining up with TRBD1. CDR1 SQVTM and CDR2 ANQGSEA come from the germline V gene. The CDR3 totals 12 residues. The CDR3 nucleotides read TGCAGCGGTGGACAGGGGCAAGAGGCCCAGTACTTC. Protein: CSGGQGQEAQYF.

V usage is TRBV15 and J usage is TRBJ2-3; D might be TRBD2 (5 bases). This CDR3 comprises 17 residues. Germline V CDR1 and CDR2: LNHNV, YYDKDF (reference sequence). V lost 1 base and J 1 base, leaving 15 bases between the germline ends. The CDR3 spells CATSRALLSGGTDTQYF. The DNA for the CDR3 is TGTGCCACCAGCAGAGCGCTCCTCAGCGGAGGCACAGATACGCAGTATTTT.

The rearrangement uses TRBV10-1 and TRBJ2-5, with D hard to call. Germline V gene data show CDR1 as WNHNN and CDR2 as SYGVQD (reference sequence). Trimming cost V 4 bases and J 5 bases, with 14 bases left between them. This CDR3 region has 14 residues. The CDR3 DNA reads TGCGCCAGCAGTGCGAGAGGAGACACGGAGACCCAGTACTTC. This sequence encodes CASSARGDTETQYF.

CDR3 coding DNA: TGTGCCAGCAGTGAAGCGCCAAGTAGTGGCTACACCTTC. Translating it yields CASSEAPSSGYTF. The chain carries TRBV6-1 and TRBJ1-2; D gene uncertain. V lost 0 bases and J 7 bases, leaving 9 bases between the germline ends. CDR1 MNHNS and CDR2 SASEGT come from the germline V gene. The CDR3 extends over 13 amino acids.

This clonotype turned up a few times. The chain combines TRBV7-9 with TRBJ2-7, with 8 bases matching TRBD1. The V gene end was trimmed by 5 bases and the J gene end by 4 bases; junction bases not matched to a gene: 4. CDR1 is SEHNR, CDR2 FQNEAQ, per germline (reference sequence). This CDR3 contains 13 residues. Written as DNA, the CDR3 is TGTGCCAGCAGCCCCCGACAGGGGTACGAGCAGTACTTC. This sequence encodes CASSPRQGYEQYF.

The chain links TRBV7-9 to TRBJ1-2, with D perhaps matching TRBD1 (6 bases). Germline CDR1 SEHNR, CDR2 FQNEAQ (reference sequence). The V gene lost 5 bases and the J gene lost 6 bases, with 16 bases spanning the gap. There are 14 residues in the CDR3. In DNA, the CDR3 is TGTGCCAGCAGCATTCCCTGGGGGGACAATGGCTACACCTTC. Translating it yields CASSIPWGDNGYTF.

This clonotype was counted between two and nine times. V usage is TRBV29-1 and J usage is TRBJ2-7; D is ambiguous. Per germline, CDR1 SQVTM and CDR2 ANQGSEA. The CDR3 consists of 12 residues. Trimming left V 2 bases short and J 6 bases short, with 11 bases between. CDR3 in DNA: TGCAGCGTTGAAACAGCGATGGCCGAGCAGTACTTC. This encodes CSVETAMAEQYF.

The chain combines TRBV20-1 with TRBJ2-1; the match to TRBD2 covers 7 bases. The CDR3 sequence is 16 residues long. CDR1 and CDR2 from the germline V gene are DFQATT and SNEGSKA (reference sequence). V dropped 5 bases and J dropped 5; count of bases not matched to a gene: 15. The CDR3 DNA follows: TGCAGTGCTGGATCCTTCCTAGCGGATAACCACAATGAGCAGTTCTTC. It specifies CSAGSFLADNHNEQFF.

This chain joins TRBV3-1 and TRBJ2-1, with 15 bases lining up with TRBD2. Unmatched junction bases numbered 4, after V lost 4 bases and J lost 0 bases. The CDR3 has 18 amino acids. Germline assignment: CDR1 LGHDT and CDR2 YNNKEL (reference sequence). The CDR3 DNA sequence: TGTGCCAGCAGCCCGGGACTAGCGGGAGGCTTCTCCTACAATGAGCAGTTCTTC. Its protein is CASSPGLAGGFSYNEQFF.

The chain recombines TRBV15 with TRBJ2-3; D is undetermined. This CDR3 contains 14 residues. CDR1 and CDR2 from the germline V gene are LNHNV and YYDKDF (reference sequence). Trimming took off 1 base at V and 6 bases at J, with 11 bases between the two ends. The CDR3 loop is CATSRGPSPDTQYF. CDR3 sequence (DNA): TGTGCCACCAGCAGAGGACCCAGCCCCGATACGCAGTATTTT. Using reference TRBV15 and TRBJ2-3 for the parts outside the CDR3, the full variable domain is DAMVIQNPRYQVTQFGKPVTLSCSQTLNHNVMYWYQQKSSQAPKLLFHYYDKDFNNEADTPDNFQSRRPNTSFCFLDIRSPGLGDTAMYLCATSRGPSPDTQYFGPGTRLTVL.